A single sample gave rise to the 7 T cell receptor beta chains below, sequenced in a study of blood T cell repertoires in COVID-19. The data were produced by immunoSEQ multiplex PCR, yet TCRdb's version contains in-frame clones alone and is incomplete. The sample lists around 500,000 clones; approximately 86% were seen once. The sample consisted of PBMCs or T cells enriched from blood (not recorded which). These receptors originate from a woman in her sixties who had recovered from COVID-19.

The CDR3 nucleotides are TGTGCCAGCAGCGTAGGGGGCGGAAATGAAAAACTGTTTTTT. Protein sequence: CASSVGGGNEKLFF. The V call is TRBV9, the J call TRBJ1-4; possibly TRBD1 for D (5 bases). Germline CDR1 reads SGDLS; CDR2 reads YYNGEE. The length of the CDR3 is 14 residues. With 0 bases removed from V and 5 bases from J, the gap between germline ends came to 8 bases.

The rearrangement uses TRBV2 and TRBJ1-5; no definite D call. The V end lost 0 bases, the J end lost 2 bases, and 11 bases lay between the germline ends. CDR3 size: 16 residues. Germline V gene data show CDR1 as SNHLY and CDR2 as FYNNEI. The CDR3 nucleotides read TGTGCCAGCAGTGAAGCTCCCTTGGGAGGCAATCAGCCCCAGCATTTT. Translated: CASSEAPLGGNQPQHF.

The rearrangement joins TRBV11-2 to TRBJ1-6; D not certain. V lost 3 bases and J lost 0, with 6 bases in between. The CDR3 is 15 residues long. Per the germline V gene, CDR1 is SGHAT and CDR2 is FQNNGV. As DNA, the CDR3 is TGTGCCAGCAGCTTTAGCAGCTCCTATAATTCACCCCTCCACTTT. Residues: CASSFSSSYNSPLHF.

V usage is TRBV6-5 and J usage is TRBJ2-3, with a possible D match to TRBD2 (6 bases). V lost 10 bases, J lost 5 bases, and 16 bases lay in between. The CDR3 has 13 residues. Germline CDR1 and CDR2: MNHEY and SVGAGI. As DNA, the CDR3 is TGTGCCACCAACGGACCGGGGGTAGATACGCAGTATTTT. Residues: CATNGPGVDTQYF.

V usage is TRBV2 and J usage is TRBJ2-4; TRBD2 might be the D (5 bases). V was cut by 2 bases and J by 3 bases, with 11 bases left in between. The CDR3 consists of 15 residues. CDR1 is SNHLY and CDR2 is FYNNEI in the germline V gene. This CDR3 reads CASSEQPEGKNIQYF. The CDR3, as DNA: TGTGCCAGCAGTGAACAGCCAGAGGGCAAAAACATTCAGTACTTC.

This CDR3 is CAISEMGGTNYGYTF. CDR3 DNA sequence: TGTGCCATCAGTGAAATGGGGGGAACTAACTATGGCTACACCTTC. V and J are TRBV10-3 and TRBJ1-2; TRBD1 is a possible D gene (5 bases). CDR1 is ENHRY and CDR2 is SYGVKD in the germline V gene. V lost 3 bases, J lost 0 bases, and 11 bases lay in between. CDR3 size: 15 residues.

The genes are TRBV30 and TRBJ1-2, with D tentatively TRBD1 (5 bases). This CDR3 contains 14 residues. Trimming removed 0 bases from V and 6 bases from J, with 14 bases in between. Germline V gene data show CDR1 as GTSNPN and CDR2 as SVGIG (reference sequence). The CDR3 here is CAWSVGVTDNGYTF. CDR3 in DNA: TGTGCCTGGAGTGTAGGTGTGACGGACAATGGCTACACCTTC.